These 20 T cell receptor beta chains originate from one sample sequenced in a study of glioma-infiltrating T cells. The iRepertoire nested amplicon-rescue multiplex PCR amplified TCR alpha and beta CDR3s from RNA. TCRdb called the multiplex PCR reads again in MiXCR, with one record for every CDR3 protein. Among tens of thousands of distinct CDR3 sequences, about a quarter were seen once, and the ten largest hold approximately 6.7%. What was sequenced was glioma tissue, nonneoplastic brain tissue, or PBMCs (not recorded which). Receptor source: a human donor with low-grade glioma or glioblastoma, undergoing nonglioma brain surgery, or in good health (not recorded which).

On this clonotype itself: Since the CDR3 does not end with the conserved phenylalanine or tryptophan, this likely comes from a read error. The rearrangement links TRBV20-1 to TRBJ2-5; 8 nucleotides line up with TRBD2. CDR1 DFQATT and CDR2 SNEGSKA come from the germline V gene (reference sequence). Trimming at V came to 0 bases and at J to 11 bases, leaving 11 bases not matched to a gene. This CDR3 region has 14 residues. The CDR3 DNA follows: TGCAGTGCTAGAGATGCGGGGGGATACAATGAGCAGTACTCC. This gives the protein CSARDAGGYNEQYS.

The chain is built from TRBV7-9 and TRBJ2-7; TRBD2 aligns across 9 bases. The J segment lost 5 bases and the V segment lost 5 bases, leaving 10 bases of the junction unmatched. Germline V CDR1 and CDR2: SEHNR, FQNEAQ (reference sequence). The CDR3 runs to 15 residues. The CDR3 nucleotides read TGTGCCAGCAGCCCGAGCGGGAGGAATAGCGACGAGCAGTACTTC. This codes for CASSPSGRNSDEQYF.

This clonotype was observed a few times. The J gene is TRBJ2-7, the V gene TRBV7-9, with 7 bases aligning to TRBD2. This CDR3 region has 15 residues. The V gene end was trimmed by 5 bases and the J gene end by 0 bases; junction bases not matched to a gene: 7. Germline V gene data show CDR1 as SEHNR and CDR2 as FQNEAQ (reference sequence). The CDR3 loop is CASSRRAGVSYEQYF. The DNA of the CDR3 is TGTGCCAGCAGCCGTCGGGCGGGGGTCTCCTACGAGCAGTACTTC.

With respect to this clonotype: With a much larger clone just one base away, this may be a read error. The chain recombines TRBV29-1 with TRBJ2-3, with D perhaps TRBD2 (5 bases). Looked up from germline, CDR1 is SQVTM and CDR2 is ANQGSEA. V lost 4 bases to trimming and J lost 8 bases, with 10 bases between them. The CDR3 runs to 11 residues. The DNA for the CDR3 is TGCAGCGTTGTAGCGTTAGGTACGCAGTATTTT. Its protein product is CSVVALGTQYF.

This clonotype was counted a few times. The chain is built from TRBV5-4 and TRBJ2-1, with 7 bases lining up with TRBD2. Germline CDR1 is SGHNT and CDR2 is YYREEE (reference sequence). Trimming removed 2 bases from V and 4 bases from J; junction bases left unmatched: 6. The CDR3 runs 15 residues. The CDR3 nucleotides read TGTGCCAGCAGCTTCGGCGGGAGTACGTACAATGAGCAGTTCTTC. This encodes CASSFGGSTYNEQFF. Combining the CDR3 with reference TRBV5-4 and TRBJ2-1 gives the whole variable domain ETGVTQSPTHLIKTRGQQVTLRCSSQSGHNTVSWYQQALGQGPQFIFQYYREEENGRGNFPPRFSGLQFPNYSSELNVNALELDDSALYLCASSFGGSTYNEQFFGPGTRLTVL.

At least ten counts were recorded for this clonotype. At one end the junction does not follow the germline gene, possibly because of a read error. The chain is built from TRBV7-8 and TRBJ2-3, with 9 bases lining up with TRBD1. This CDR3 region has 16 residues. Germline-derived CDR1 and CDR2 are SGHVS and FQNEAQ. CDR3 sequence reads: CASSNGRGQGTDTQYF. In DNA, the CDR3 is TGTGCCAGCAGCAACGGGCGGGGACAGGGCACGGATACGCAGTATTTT. The variable domain in full, completed from reference TRBV7-8 and TRBJ2-3, reads GAGVSQSPRYKVAKRGQDVALRCDPISGHVSLFWYQQALGQGPEFLTYFQNEAQLDKSGLPSDRFFAERPEGSVSTLKIQRTQQEDSAVYLCASSNGRGQGTDTQYFGPGTRLTVL.

This clonotype was seen many times. The V gene is TRBV20-1, the J gene TRBJ1-5, with D uncertain. Germline V gives CDR1 DFQATT, CDR2 SNEGSKA (reference sequence). This CDR3 has 15 residues. The V end lost 4 bases, the J end lost 0 bases, and 13 bases lay between the germline ends. This CDR3 is CSAIREGYSNQPQHF. Here the CDR3 DNA reads TGCAGTGCTATTCGGGAAGGGTATAGCAATCAGCCCCAGCATTTT.

Details on this clonotype: One base away lies a much larger clone, so this may be a sequencing read error. This chain connects TRBV3-1 to TRBJ1-2; no definite D call. Germline lookup yields CDR1 LGHDT and CDR2 YNNKEL (reference sequence). The CDR3 covers 15 residues. V lost 4 bases, J lost 0 bases, and 12 bases lay in between. DNA of the CDR3: TGTGCCAGCAGCCCGAAAGCGACTTCTAACTATGGCTACACCTTC. Its translation is CASSPKATSNYGYTF.

The rearrangement links TRBV14 to TRBJ2-7, with D possibly matching TRBD2 (5 bases). The CDR3 totals 16 residues. Trimming left V 0 bases short and J 3 bases short, with 15 bases between. Germline V gene lookup returns CDR1 SGHDN and CDR2 FVKESK. The CDR3 reads CASSQERVSRHYEQYF. DNA for the CDR3: TGTGCCAGCAGCCAAGAGCGGGTCTCACGACACTACGAGCAGTACTTC.

The chain couples TRBV2 to TRBJ2-3, with no clear D. Trimming cost V 3 bases and J 1 base, with 11 bases left between them. Germline CDR1 SNHLY, CDR2 FYNNEI. The CDR3 loop spans 15 amino acids. The CDR3 loop is CASSDVGLRTDTQYF. The CDR3 DNA follows: TGTGCCAGCAGTGATGTTGGTCTTCGCACAGATACGCAGTATTTT. Drawing the rest from reference TRBV2 and TRBJ2-3, the complete variable domain is EPEVTQTPSHQVTQMGQEVILRCVPISNHLYFYWYRQILGQKVEFLVSFYNNEISEKSEIFDDQFSVERPDGSNFTLKIRSTKLEDSAMYFCASSDVGLRTDTQYFGPGTRLTVL.

This clonotype has at least ten counts. The chain has TRBV5-1 and TRBJ2-5; 11 bases are a match to TRBD1. Trimming at V came to 4 bases and at J to 1 base, leaving 3 bases not matched to a gene. Per the germline V gene, CDR1 is SGHRS and CDR2 is YFSETQ. There are 15 residues in the CDR3. CDR3 in amino acids: CASSRTGGVQETQYF. CDR3 nucleotides: TGCGCCAGCAGCAGGACAGGGGGCGTCCAAGAGACCCAGTACTTC.

This clonotype was found many times. The chain links TRBV7-2 to TRBJ2-3, with 12 bases aligning to TRBD2. The CDR3 has 16 residues. Per germline, CDR1 SGHTA and CDR2 FQGNSA. J was trimmed by 7 bases and V by 0 bases; bases with no gene match: 5. CDR3 bases: TGTGCCAGCAGCTTAGCTGCTAGCGGGGGGGCCTATACGCAGTATTTT. It codes for CASSLAASGGAYTQYF. The variable domain in full, with the rest retrieved from reference TRBV7-2 and TRBJ2-3, is GAGVSQSPSNKVTEKGKDVELRCDPISGHTALYWYRQSLGQGLEFLIYFQGNSAPDKSGLPSDRFSAERTGGSVSTLTIQRTQQEDSAVYLCASSLAASGGAYTQYFGPGTRLTVL.

This clonotype was counted ten times or more. The DNA of the CDR3 is TGTGCCAGCAGCCAAAGTCGGGCAGATACGCAGTATTTT. The encoded protein is CASSQSRADTQYF. The J gene is TRBJ2-3, the V gene TRBV3-1; D ambiguous. Germline V gene sequence: CDR1 LGHDT, CDR2 YNNKEL (reference sequence). This CDR3 contains 13 residues. V was shortened by 2 bases and J by 4 bases, with 7 bases between the two germline ends.

This clonotype was observed at least ten times. The genes are TRBV11-2 and TRBJ1-3, with unresolved D. Germline assignment: CDR1 SGHAT and CDR2 FQNNGV. The CDR3 covers 15 residues. V shed 2 bases and J shed 0 bases, with 8 bases lying between them. In DNA, the CDR3 is TGTGCCAGCAGCTTACTCCCGATCTCTGGAAACACCATATATTTT. Translating gives CASSLLPISGNTIYF.

CDR3 region: CASSFDSRSYEQYF. The CDR3 region has the DNA TGTGCCAGTAGTTTTGACAGTCGCTCCTACGAGCAGTACTTC. The chain links TRBV19 to TRBJ2-7; tentatively, D is TRBD1 (5 bases). This CDR3 is 14 amino acids long. V lost 5 bases, J lost 0 bases, and 11 bases lay in between. CDR1 LNHDA and CDR2 SQIVND come from the germline V gene (reference sequence).

This clonotype was found many times. The rearrangement links TRBV20-1 to TRBJ2-3; TRBD2 matches at 9 bases. The germline gives CDR1 DFQATT, CDR2 SNEGSKA (reference sequence). Trimming at V came to 6 bases and at J to 0 bases, leaving 13 bases not matched to a gene. The CDR3 runs 17 residues. CDR3 region: CSAPTSGTTPSTDTQYF. The CDR3 DNA reads as TGCAGTGCCCCGACTAGCGGTACTACCCCTAGCACAGATACGCAGTATTTT.

In this sample, this clonotype turned up many times. The chain employs TRBV29-1 and TRBJ1-2, with 8 bases fitting TRBD1. The germline CDR1 and CDR2 sequences are SQVTM and ANQGSEA. This CDR3 has 13 residues. Trimming removed 6 bases from V and 8 bases from J; junction bases left unmatched: 11. CDR3 nucleotides: TGCAGCGTCCAGACAGGGGACTATGTAGGCTACACCTTC. It codes for CSVQTGDYVGYTF.

This clonotype is a singleton in its sample. This chain connects TRBV18 to TRBJ2-3; D is undetermined. Germline lookup yields CDR1 KGHSH and CDR2 LQKENI. The CDR3 length is 13 residues. Between the trimmed V and J ends, which lost 1 base and 5 bases, there was a span of 7 bases. Here the CDR3 reads CASSPQRIDTQYF. The CDR3 DNA reads TGTGCCAGCTCACCACAACGGATAGATACGCAGTATTTT.

This clonotype was seen many times. The gene calls are TRBV27 and TRBJ1-6, with D uncertain. V was cut by 5 bases and J by 2 bases, with 10 bases left in between. The germline CDR1 and CDR2 sequences are MNHEY and SMNVEV (reference sequence). The CDR3 extends over 15 amino acids. CDR3 in amino acids: CASSPRGPYNSPLHF. The CDR3, as DNA: TGTGCCAGCAGTCCCCGGGGTCCCTATAATTCACCCCTCCACTTT.

This clonotype was recorded at least ten times. The chain uses TRBV10-2 and TRBJ1-1; D perhaps matches TRBD1 (5 bases). The germline V gene encodes CDR1 WSHSY and CDR2 SAAADI. This CDR3 comprises 15 residues. Trimming removed 6 bases from V and 1 base from J, with 15 bases in between. CDR3 sequence (DNA): TGCGCCAGCAGAAAAGCCGGGACGTCGAACACTGAAGCTTTCTTT. Encoded protein: CASRKAGTSNTEAFF.